The 32 T cell receptor beta chains given below trace back to one sample, sequenced in a study of response to subunit inactivated influenza vaccine. TCRdb redid the calling of the RT-PCR reads with MiXCR, one entry per CDR3 protein. The repertoire includes about 570,000 distinct CDR3 sequences, 10% to 12% of them detected once, and approximately 9.9% sits in the top ten. These data are also associated with another study on T cells expressing NK-cell markers. This second study notes: Production of TCR beta cDNA relied on 5'RACE template switching with UMIs.

Here the sequenced sample was PBMCs from blood, taken on the day of vaccination. These receptors were taken from a man in his forties or fifties who received an inactivated influenza vaccine.

This clonotype was observed a handful of times. The V gene is TRBV5-1, the J gene TRBJ2-3; unclear D gene. The CDR3 runs 16 residues. The germline CDR1 and CDR2 sequences are SGHRS and YFSETQ. V lost 1 base, J lost 0 bases, and 12 bases lay in between. The CDR3, as DNA: TGCGCCAGCAGCTTGTCATCCACTACTAGCACAGATACGCAGTATTTT. It codes for CASSLSSTTSTDTQYF.

This clonotype came up a few times. The rearrangement joins TRBV4-2 to TRBJ1-1; D is ambiguous. There are 14 residues in the CDR3. Trimming cost V 0 bases and J 1 base, with 6 bases left between them. CDR1 is LGHNA, CDR2 YNFKEQ, per germline. The CDR3 nucleotides read TGTGCCAGCAGCCAAGATACCCCGAACACTGAAGCTTTCTTT. It translates to CASSQDTPNTEAFF.

This clonotype was picked up a small number of times. The V gene is TRBV5-1, the J gene TRBJ2-1; 8 nucleotides match TRBD1. This CDR3 is 15 amino acids long. The V gene's germline CDR1 is SGHRS and CDR2 YFSETQ. V dropped 0 bases and J dropped 10; count of bases not matched to a gene: 9. DNA for the CDR3: TGCGCCAGCAGCTTGGCGGTGACAGGGGCGGGGGAGCAGTTCTTC. Residues: CASSLAVTGAGEQFF.

The chain recombines TRBV5-1 with TRBJ2-7; D might be TRBD2 (5 bases). The germline V gene has CDR1 SGHRS and CDR2 YFSETQ. This CDR3 region has 18 residues. Trimming removed 0 bases from V and 0 bases from J, with 19 bases in between. CDR3 DNA sequence: TGCGCCAGCAGCTTGGCCCCAATAAAACTAGGGAGCTCCTACGAGCAGTACTTC. Encoded protein: CASSLAPIKLGSSYEQYF.

This sequence joins TRBV7-2 and TRBJ2-2; D gene unclear. The V and J ends lost 5 bases and 5 bases respectively, with 12 bases between them. This CDR3 spans 14 amino acids. Germline CDR1 reads SGHTA; CDR2 reads FQGNSA. CDR3 sequence: CASSRNTATGELFF. CDR3 DNA: TGTGCCAGCAGCCGAAATACAGCGACCGGGGAGCTGTTTTTT. The variable domain in full, completed from reference TRBV7-2 and TRBJ2-2, reads GAGVSQSPSNKVTEKGKDVELRCDPISGHTALYWYRQSLGQGLEFLIYFQGNSAPDKSGLPSDRFSAERTGGSVSTLTIQRTQQEDSAVYLCASSRNTATGELFFGEGSRLTVL.

As to this clonotype: A read error may explain this, as a much larger clone is one base away. V usage is TRBV12-3 or TRBV12-4 and J usage is TRBJ2-5, with D maybe TRBD1 (6 bases). V dropped 2 bases and J dropped 5 bases, with 9 bases sitting between them. The CDR3 contains 13 residues. CDR3: CASSLWGRETQYF. CDR3 DNA: TGTGCCAGCAGTTTATGGGGGCGGGAGACCCAGTACTTC.

This clonotype was picked up many times. The chain recombines TRBV12-3 or TRBV12-4 with TRBJ2-1; D unresolved. The germline V and J ends were trimmed by 2 bases and 8 bases, with 1 base remaining between them. CDR3 length: 10 residues. The CDR3, as DNA: TGTGCCAGCAGTTTATATGAGCAGTTCTTC. Its translation: CASSLYEQFF.

The CDR3 DNA is TGTGCCAGTGGGGACAGGCCGAGCCCCTACAATGAGCAGTTCTTC. It translates to CASGDRPSPYNEQFF. J is TRBJ2-1 and V is TRBV27; TRBD1 matches 8 bases. Germline loops: CDR1 MNHEY, CDR2 SMNVEV (reference sequence). V shed 9 bases, J shed 2 bases, and the junction held 9 bases outside the gene matches. This CDR3 spans 15 amino acids.

This chain connects TRBV7-2 to TRBJ2-3; D assignment may be TRBD1 or TRBD2 (7 bases each). Trimming stripped 8 bases from V and 3 bases from J, with 12 bases between. CDR3 length: 13 amino acids. Germline-derived CDR1 and CDR2 are SGHTA and FQGNSA. The CDR3 DNA is TGTGCCAGCCAGGGGGGGCCGACAGATACGCAGTATTTT. Translation: CASQGGPTDTQYF.

There are a few counts of this clonotype. The chain is built from TRBV3-1 and TRBJ2-3; the D is unclear. The CDR3 has 14 residues. The V end lost 1 base, the J end lost 5 bases, and 10 bases lay between the germline ends. Germline V gene sequence: CDR1 LGHDT, CDR2 YNNKEL (reference sequence). Here the CDR3 DNA reads TGTGCCAGCAGCCAAGTAAGCAGGCGAGATACGCAGTATTTT. Its translation is CASSQVSRRDTQYF.

Ten or more counts support this clonotype. The chain joins TRBV7-2 to TRBJ2-7, with D possibly matching TRBD2 (5 bases). Germline CDR1 reads SGHTA; CDR2 reads FQGNSA. Trimming took off 2 bases at V and 6 bases at J, with 14 bases between the two ends. This CDR3 is 14 amino acids long. The CDR3 region is CASSLMADYGEQYF. The DNA for the CDR3 is TGTGCCAGCAGCTTAATGGCCGACTACGGCGAGCAGTACTTC.

This clonotype was observed a few times. The chain carries TRBV19 and TRBJ2-1; D gene uncertain. The CDR3 spans 15 residues. Germline V gene sequence: CDR1 LNHDA, CDR2 SQIVND (reference sequence). With 8 bases removed from V and 0 bases from J, the gap between germline ends came to 14 bases. DNA of the CDR3: TGTGCCAGTGAACTTCGGGCAGGCTCCTACAATGAGCAGTTCTTC. Its translation is CASELRAGSYNEQFF.

The rearrangement uses TRBV5-1 and TRBJ2-3; a possible D gene is TRBD2 (7 bases). The CDR3 runs to 17 residues. Trimming took 4 bases from V and 1 from J, leaving 19 bases between them. The germline CDR1 and CDR2 sequences are SGHRS and YFSETQ. The CDR3 spells CASSQRGGGAGTDTQYF. CDR3 sequence (DNA): TGCGCCAGCAGCCAACGAGGGGGGGGCGCCGGCACAGATACGCAGTATTTT.

This clonotype was detected a few times. This chain uses TRBV15 with TRBJ1-1, with 7 bases lining up with TRBD1. CDR3 length: 15 amino acids. Losses at the gene ends were 3 bases for V and 0 bases for J; bases not matched to a gene: 4. CDR1 and CDR2 (germline): LNHNV, YYDKDF (reference sequence). The DNA of the CDR3 is TGTGCCACCAGCAGGCAGACAGGGATGAACACTGAAGCTTTCTTT. Translated, it gives CATSRQTGMNTEAFF.

This clonotype has a single count. The conserved phenylalanine or tryptophan normally closing the CDR3 is absent here, so this likely arose from a read error. CDR3 DNA sequence: TGTGCCAGCAGCTTAACGGCAGGGGGATACGAGCAGTACTCC. Its translation: CASSLTAGGYEQYS. This rearrangement joins TRBV7-6 to TRBJ2-7, with 7 nucleotides matching TRBD1. The germline V gene has CDR1 SGHVS and CDR2 FNYEAQ. V lost 2 bases, J lost 4 bases, and 5 bases stayed unmatched. CDR3 length equals 14 residues.

The CDR3 protein is CSARWIDSYGYTF. The CDR3 DNA reads as TGCAGTGCTAGATGGATCGACAGCTATGGCTACACCTTC. The rearrangement uses TRBV20-1 and TRBJ1-2; tentatively, D is TRBD1 (5 bases). Per the germline V gene, CDR1 is DFQATT and CDR2 is SNEGSKA (reference sequence). Deletions cut 2 bases from V and 4 bases from J, with 11 bases between. The length of the CDR3 is 13 residues.

The CDR3 loop reads CASSQDYPPAIAGNTGELFF. Here the CDR3 DNA reads TGCGCCAGCAGCCAAGATTACCCCCCCGCGATAGCGGGTAACACCGGGGAGCTGTTTTTT. J is TRBJ2-2 and V is TRBV4-3; 7 nucleotides line up with TRBD2. This CDR3 comprises 20 residues. The germline V gene has CDR1 LGHNA and CDR2 YSLEER. With V trimmed by 0 bases and J by 2 bases, 15 bases remained unmatched.

This clonotype was seen a few times. J is TRBJ2-1 and V is TRBV12-3 or TRBV12-4; D unclear. The CDR3 runs 14 residues. V gave up 2 bases and J gave up 8 bases, with 13 bases separating them. CDR3 nucleotide sequence: TGTGCCAGCAGTTTACTGGGAACCCTCGATGAGCAGTTCTTC. Protein product: CASSLLGTLDEQFF.

This clonotype was detected many times. The rearrangement links TRBV28 to TRBJ2-7; 9 bases match TRBD2. With 3 bases clipped from V and 2 bases from J, the junction kept 5 bases outside the gene matches. The germline V gene has CDR1 MDHEN and CDR2 SYDVKM. The CDR3 runs 15 residues. CDR3 nucleotide sequence: TGTGCCAGCAGTTTGTCAGCGGGAGGCACCTACGAGCAGTACTTC. This sequence encodes CASSLSAGGTYEQYF. Drawing the rest from reference TRBV28 and TRBJ2-7, the complete variable domain is DVKVTQSSRYLVKRTGEKVFLECVQDMDHENMFWYRQDPGLGLRLIYFSYDVKMKEKGDIPEGYSVSREKKERFSLILESASTNQTSMYLCASSLSAGGTYEQYFGPGTRLTVT.

A few counts support this clonotype. The chain has TRBV29-1 and TRBJ2-3; 13 nucleotides line up with TRBD2. The length of the CDR3 is 15 residues. The junction had 8 bases not matched to a gene; V was cut back by 6 bases and J by 5 bases. In germline, CDR1 is SQVTM, CDR2 ANQGSEA. The chain's CDR3 is CSVRTSGGARDTQYF. The DNA of the CDR3 is TGCAGCGTGAGAACTAGCGGGGGGGCGAGAGATACGCAGTATTTT.

The chain carries TRBV7-2 and TRBJ1-4; D possibly corresponds to TRBD1 (5 bases). V was shortened by 5 bases and J by 4 bases, with 8 bases between the two germline ends. This CDR3 has 13 residues. CDR1 is SGHTA and CDR2 is FQGNSA in the germline V gene. CDR3 protein: CASSPGGNEKLFF. In nucleotides, the CDR3 is TGTGCCAGCAGCCCCGGGGGTAATGAAAAACTGTTTTTT.

V gene TRBV19 combines with J gene TRBJ2-1; TRBD2 aligns across 14 bases. This CDR3 contains 15 residues. V lost 6 bases and J lost 9; bases outside the gene matches: 7. From germline, CDR1 is LNHDA and CDR2 SQIVND (reference sequence). CDR3 DNA: TGTGCCAGTAGGCGACTAGCGGGGGGGCCTGGTGAGCAGTTCTTC. Its protein is CASRRLAGGPGEQFF.

This clonotype has a handful of counts. CDR3 amino acids: CASSSPQEPVPNEQFF. The CDR3 DNA is TGTGCCAGCAGCTCGCCACAGGAACCGGTCCCCAATGAGCAGTTCTTC. This rearrangement joins TRBV7-9 to TRBJ2-1; D may be TRBD1 (5 bases). The CDR3 sequence is 16 residues long. The V and J ends lost 4 bases and 6 bases respectively, with 19 bases between them. The germline V gene has CDR1 SEHNR and CDR2 FQNEAQ (reference sequence).

V usage is TRBV30 and J usage is TRBJ2-2, with unresolved D. There are 18 residues in the CDR3. CDR1 and CDR2 from the germline V gene are GTSNPN and SVGIG (reference sequence). The V gene lost 2 bases and the J gene lost 0 bases, with 19 bases spanning the gap. In DNA form, the CDR3 reads TGTGCCTGGAGTAGGATAGGGCGACTTCGACCGAACACCGGGGAGCTGTTTTTT. Its translation: CAWSRIGRLRPNTGELFF. Full variable domain (missing parts from reference TRBV30 and TRBJ2-2): SQTIHQWPATLVQPVGSPLSLECTVEGTSNPNLYWYRQAAGRGLQLLFYSVGIGQISSEVPQNLSASRPQDRQFILSSKKLLLSDSGFYLCAWSRIGRLRPNTGELFFGEGSRLTVL.

This clonotype was recorded a few times. J is TRBJ2-2 and V is TRBV24-1; D remains unclear. In germline, CDR1 is KGHDR, CDR2 SFDVKD. The CDR3 runs 14 residues. V lost 0 bases, J lost 7 bases, and 8 bases lay in between. This chain's CDR3 is CATSDLYKGGELFF. The CDR3 nucleotides are TGTGCCACCAGTGATTTGTACAAGGGCGGGGAGCTGTTTTTT.

The chain joins TRBV3-1 to TRBJ2-2; no clear D. V was clipped by 1 base and J by 8 bases, with 5 bases between them. Germline CDR1 and CDR2: LGHDT and YNNKEL (reference sequence). The CDR3 is 12 amino acids. The CDR3 DNA reads TGTGCCAGCAGCCAAGTCCGGGGGGAGCTGTTTTTT. Translating gives CASSQVRGELFF. Full variable domain (rest looked up from reference TRBV3-1 and TRBJ2-2): DTAVSQTPKYLVTQMGNDKSIKCEQNLGHDTMYWYKQDSKKFLKIMFSYNNKELIINETVPNRFSPKSPDKAHLNLHINSLELGDSAVYFCASSQVRGELFFGEGSRLTVL.

In DNA, the CDR3 is TGCAGTGCTATTTATCCGGGAAGCGGGGGAGTCGAGCAGTACTTC. This translates into CSAIYPGSGGVEQYF. V is TRBV20-1 and J is TRBJ2-7, with 8 bases lining up with TRBD2. V lost 4 bases and J lost 6; bases outside the gene matches: 14. This CDR3 spans 15 amino acids. CDR1 DFQATT and CDR2 SNEGSKA come from the germline V gene (reference sequence).

The chain links TRBV19 to TRBJ1-1, with 7 bases lining up with TRBD1. Germline trimming cut 1 base from V and 3 bases from J; bases unmatched to any gene: 5. The length of the CDR3 is 15 residues. The germline gives CDR1 LNHDA, CDR2 SQIVND (reference sequence). The CDR3 coding sequence is TGTGCCAGTAGTATAGTTGCCGGGACAGACACTGAAGCTTTCTTT. Protein product: CASSIVAGTDTEAFF.

This clonotype has more than one count but fewer than ten. The rearrangement links TRBV7-8 to TRBJ2-2, with D possibly being TRBD2 (6 bases). The CDR3 has 14 residues. Germline values: CDR1 SGHVS, CDR2 FQNEAQ. V lost 1 base, J lost 9 bases, and 12 bases lay in between. The CDR3 is CASSLGPGARELFF. The DNA for the CDR3 is TGTGCCAGCAGCTTAGGGCCGGGAGCCAGGGAGCTGTTTTTT.

This clonotype was observed a handful of times. The chain carries TRBV5-1 and TRBJ1-6, with D tentatively TRBD1 (5 bases). From germline, CDR1 is SGHRS and CDR2 YFSETQ. The V gene lost 5 bases and the J gene lost 9 bases, with 18 bases spanning the gap. The CDR3 is made up of 15 amino acids. CDR3 sequence reads: CASRDPGTKSSPLHF. DNA of the CDR3: TGCGCCAGCAGGGATCCGGGGACCAAGTCTTCACCCCTCCACTTT. The full variable domain, rest sourced from reference TRBV5-1 and TRBJ1-6, is KAGVTQTPRYLIKTRGQQVTLSCSPISGHRSVSWYQQTPGQGLQFLFEYFSETQRNKGNFPGRFSGRQFSNSRSEMNVSTLELGDSALYLCASRDPGTKSSPLHFGNGTRLTVT.

The V and J genes are TRBV4-3 and TRBJ2-1; TRBD2 is a possible D gene (5 bases). V was shortened by 4 bases and J by 1 base, with 11 bases between the two germline ends. Looked up from germline, CDR1 is LGHNA and CDR2 is YSLEER. CDR3 size: 15 residues. CDR3 sequence: CASSPELGSYNEQFF. DNA for the CDR3: TGCGCCAGCAGCCCAGAACTAGGTTCCTACAATGAGCAGTTCTTC.

The V call is TRBV20-1, the J call TRBJ2-5; TRBD2 aligns across 8 bases. The germline V gene has CDR1 DFQATT and CDR2 SNEGSKA (reference sequence). With V trimmed by 0 bases and J by 5 bases, 11 bases remained unmatched. The CDR3 spans 16 residues. The CDR3 spells CSARDLSRGGLETQYF. DNA for the CDR3: TGCAGTGCTAGAGATCTCTCACGGGGGGGCCTGGAGACCCAGTACTTC.